The 4 T cell receptor beta chains reported below all come from one sample, sequenced in a study of cytomegalovirus exposure and HLA in healthy donors. TCRdb's copy holds only in-frame clones and misses some; the assay was immunoSEQ multiplex PCR. Here the sample spans a few hundred thousand clones, 88% being singletons. The sequenced material came from PBMCs. These receptors all stem from a man aged 25-45 years in good health and CMV-seronegative.

The chain employs TRBV4-1 and TRBJ2-2, with D tentatively TRBD2 (7 bases). V dropped 7 bases and J dropped 6 bases, with 9 bases sitting between them. This CDR3 spans 12 amino acids. Per germline, CDR1 MGHRA and CDR2 YSYEKL. The CDR3 spells CASKGGSGELFF. Here the CDR3 DNA reads TGCGCCAGCAAGGGGGGGTCCGGGGAGCTGTTTTTT.

The chain has TRBV4-1 and TRBJ2-5; D remains unclear. The CDR3 loop spans 15 amino acids. Germline CDR1 is MGHRA and CDR2 is YSYEKL. Trimming took 3 bases from V and 6 from J, leaving 17 bases between them. CDR3 sequence (DNA): TGCGCCAGCAGCCACGGGTCCCACGGCGAGAAGACCCAGTACTTC. Translated, it gives CASSHGSHGEKTQYF.

The gene calls are TRBV7-9 and TRBJ2-2, with 10 nucleotides matching TRBD1. CDR3 length: 15 amino acids. In germline, CDR1 is SEHNR, CDR2 FQNEAQ (reference sequence). Trimming removed 5 bases from V and 8 bases from J; junction bases left unmatched: 8. In DNA form, the CDR3 reads TGTGCCAGCAGCATAATCCGGGACAGGGGAGGGGAGCTGTTTTTT. Translated, it gives CASSIIRDRGGELFF.

The V and J genes are TRBV27 and TRBJ2-6, with unresolved D. V lost 0 bases and J lost 4, with 7 bases in between. Germline CDR1 MNHEY, CDR2 SMNVEV (reference sequence). CDR3 length: 15 amino acids. CDR3 amino acids: CASSLSLSGANVLTF. DNA of the CDR3: TGTGCCAGCAGTTTATCCCTTAGCGGGGCCAACGTCCTGACTTTC.